This is a list of T cell receptor beta chains from one sample in a study of Graves' ophthalmopathy and Graves' hyperthyroidism. TCRdb used MiXCR to reprocess the multiplex PCR reads, holding one entry per CDR3 protein. This sample yields about 700,000 distinct CDR3 sequences, of which about 38% are seen a single time; over 2.5% belongs to the top ten. The material sequenced was peripheral blood. The origin of the receptors is an adult man with Graves' ophthalmopathy. The CDR3 runs from the conserved cysteine through the conserved F or W. The D gene is left open where the match is weak. Only part of the rows carry a size: once, few, many, or a class if the clone is expanded.

>-|TRBJ1-6|TRBV2|-
CASSDGPNSPLHF
TGTGCCAGCAGTGATGGACCTAATTCACCCCTCCACTTT
>-|TRBJ2-5|TRBV20-1|TRBD2
CSAQGLAGGSRETQYF
TGCAGTGCACAGGGACTAGCGGGAGGGTCCCGGGAGACCCAGTACTTC
>-|TRBJ1-4|TRBV6-6|-
CASSYSSRVNEKLFF
TGTGCCAGCAGTTACTCGAGTAGGGTGAACGAAAAACTGTTTTTT
>-|TRBJ1-4|TRBV7-2|-
CASSLGWVAGLFF
TGTGCCAGCAGCTTAGGTTGGGTGGCCGGACTGTTTTTT
>many|TRBJ2-6|TRBV7-9|-
CASNNVGGRTNVLTF
TGTGCCAGCAATAACGTGGGAGGAAGGACCAACGTCCTGACTTTC
>-|TRBJ2-6|TRBV7-9|-
CASSSEESSGANVLTF
TGTGCCAGCAGCAGTGAGGAGAGCTCTGGGGCCAACGTCCTGACTTTC
>few|TRBJ1-2|TRBV11-2|TRBD1
CASRDKGQSHPYTF
TGTGCCAGCAGAGATAAGGGACAGTCCCACCCCTACACCTTC
>-|TRBJ2-7|TRBV12-3/TRBV12-4|-
CASSPRAQGFRPPLGEQYF
TGTGCCAGCAGTCCCCGGGCCCAGGGTTTTCGTCCCCCCCTGGGCGAGCAGTACTTC
>-|TRBJ2-2|TRBV7-9|-
CAGSLETGELFF
TGTGCCGGCAGCTTAGAGACCGGGGAGCTGTTTTTT
>many|TRBJ2-7|TRBV20-1|-
CSGKGGREQYF
TGCAGTGGTAAAGGGGGTCGCGAGCAGTACTTC
>many|TRBJ2-5|TRBV11-3|TRBD1
CASSSRDSQETQYF
TGTGCCAGCAGCTCCCGGGACAGCCAAGAGACCCAGTACTTC
>many|TRBJ1-2|TRBV19|-
CASRRIGYGYTF
TGTGCCAGTAGGAGGATCGGATATGGCTACACCTTC
>-|TRBJ2-7|TRBV10-3|TRBD2
CAISLLAGVTNEQYF
TGTGCCATCAGTTTACTAGCGGGGGTTACCAATGAGCAGTACTTC
>-|TRBJ2-5|TRBV5-1|TRBD2
CASSEERLAEETQYF
TGCGCCAGCAGCGAAGAACGACTAGCGGAAGAGACCCAGTACTTC
>-|TRBJ2-5|TRBV12-3/TRBV12-4|-
CASSCSRPEGQETQYF
TGTGCCAGCAGTTGCTCGAGGCCGGAAGGTCAAGAGACCCAGTACTTC
>many|TRBJ1-3|TRBV7-9|-
CASSLEPTSSGNTIYF
TGTGCCAGCAGCTTAGAACCAACATCCTCTGGAAACACCATATATTTT
>-|TRBJ1-5|TRBV4-3|-
CASSQEALGGPQHF
TGCGCCAGCAGCCAAGAGGCACTGGGAGGGCCCCAGCATTTT
>many|TRBJ1-2|TRBV10-3|TRBD1
CASTPGQGLRYGYTF
TGTGCCAGCACCCCCGGACAGGGTCTGCGGTATGGCTACACCTTC
>many|TRBJ2-5|TRBV24-1|TRBD1
CATSEPRTGLRETQYF
TGTGCCACCAGTGAGCCCCGGACAGGGCTTCGGGAGACCCAGTACTTC
>few|TRBJ2-5|TRBV24-1|-
CATSDPGVGETQYF
TGTGCCACCAGTGACCCCGGGGTCGGGGAGACCCAGTACTTC
>many|TRBJ2-7|TRBV7-6|-
CASSLGQNTKDGYEQYF
TGTGCCAGCAGCTTAGGACAGAACACTAAAGATGGCTACGAGCAGTACTTC
>many|TRBJ1-3|TRBV19|-
CASSMDPAGGNTIYF
TGTGCCAGTAGTATGGACCCGGCTGGAGGAAACACCATATATTTT